This T cell receptor (beta chain) emerged from a study of blood T cell repertoires in COVID-19. Overall study: The United States, Italy and Spain supplied acute and convalescent COVID-19 samples. T cells, B-cell-depleted T cells, or PBMCs supplied cDNA or gDNA.

The CDR3 is made up of 12 amino acids. V was clipped by 4 bases and J by 10 bases; unmatched bases: 5. The germline V gene has CDR1 SQVTM and CDR2 ANQGSEA. Authors' processing steps: Amplification of reference gene primers was used by the study to estimate nucleated cell counts. TCRdb's copy holds only in-frame clones and misses some; the assay was immunoSEQ multiplex PCR. That table is the source of V, J and clone size, and D and trimming were worked out from the DNA. The sample lists some 270,000 clones; just under 90% were seen once. The participants were between about 18 and 90 years old and came from fewer than 25 US areas.

The receptor was isolated from a woman between 25 and 40 years old with acute COVID-19. V gene TRBV29-1 combines with J gene TRBJ2-1; the match to TRBD2 covers 9 bases. The sample consisted of PBMCs or T cells enriched from blood (not recorded which). Here the CDR3 DNA reads TGCAGCGTTGGGGATAGCGGGGGAGAGCAGTTCTTC. Encoded protein: CSVGDSGGEQFF.